One sample yielded the 12 T cell receptor beta chains listed below, sequenced in a study of blood T cell repertoires in COVID-19. TCRdb's copy holds only in-frame clones and misses some; the assay was immunoSEQ multiplex PCR. The sample lists tens of thousands of clones, approximately 79% occurring once. The sequencing sample was made of peripheral blood. The receptors shown here come from a man aged 70 or older with acute or convalescent COVID-19.

The chain links TRBV6-5 to TRBJ2-7; weak D call: TRBD1 (6 bases). The CDR3 consists of 14 residues. The germline gives CDR1 MNHEY, CDR2 SVGAGI. V lost 7 bases and J 1 base, leaving 14 bases between the germline ends. Here the CDR3 DNA reads TGTGCCAGCATAAGGGACATTGAATCCTACGAGCAGTACTTC. Residues: CASIRDIESYEQYF.

The J gene is TRBJ2-3, the V gene TRBV6-5; TRBD1 aligns across 8 bases. CDR3 length: 12 residues. Germline V gene data show CDR1 as MNHEY and CDR2 as SVGAGI. V shed 11 bases, J shed 5 bases, and the junction held 6 bases outside the gene matches. The CDR3 here is CAGQGTLDTQYF. CDR3 nucleotides: TGTGCCGGACAGGGTACTTTAGATACGCAGTATTTT.

In nucleotides, the CDR3 is TGTGCCAGCAGCACCGGGACTGGGGCCTATGGCTACACCTTC. This codes for CASSTGTGAYGYTF. V and J are TRBV7-8 and TRBJ1-2; maybe TRBD1 (5 bases). Trimming took 5 bases from V and 4 from J, leaving 14 bases between them. Germline values: CDR1 SGHVS, CDR2 FQNEAQ. The CDR3 is made up of 14 amino acids. The whole variable domain, filled in from reference TRBV7-8 and TRBJ1-2, reads GAGVSQSPRYKVAKRGQDVALRCDPISGHVSLFWYQQALGQGPEFLTYFQNEAQLDKSGLPSDRFFAERPEGSVSTLKIQRTQQEDSAVYLCASSTGTGAYGYTFGSGTRLTVV.

The CDR3: CASSLGARNYGYTF. The CDR3 DNA sequence: TGTGCCAGCAGCCTTGGGGCCCGTAACTATGGCTACACCTTC. The chain is built from TRBV3-1 (or the pseudogene TRBV3-2) and TRBJ1-2; D is possibly TRBD1 (5 bases). CDR3 length: 14 residues. Per germline, CDR1 LGHDT and CDR2 YNNKEL (reference sequence). The V gene lost 4 bases and the J gene lost 1 base, with 10 bases spanning the gap.

The rearrangement uses TRBV5-1 and TRBJ1-3, with D possibly being TRBD1 (5 bases). Trimming left V 0 bases short and J 1 base short, with 11 bases between. This CDR3 is 16 amino acids long. The germline gives CDR1 SGHRS, CDR2 YFSETQ. The CDR3 sequence is CASSLGQGGSGNTIYF. CDR3 DNA: TGCGCCAGCAGCTTGGGGCAGGGAGGGTCTGGAAACACCATATATTTT. The whole variable domain, filled in from reference TRBV5-1 and TRBJ1-3, reads KAGVTQTPRYLIKTRGQQVTLSCSPISGHRSVSWYQQTPGQGLQFLFEYFSETQRNKGNFPGRFSGRQFSNSRSEMNVSTLELGDSALYLCASSLGQGGSGNTIYFGEGSWLTVV.

This CDR3 is CSVEGQKNIQYF. The CDR3 DNA is TGCAGCGTTGAGGGACAGAAAAACATTCAGTACTTC. This chain connects TRBV29-1 to TRBJ2-4; TRBD1 aligns across 7 bases. The ends lost 3 bases at V and 4 bases at J; junction bases unmatched: 0. This CDR3 contains 12 residues. In germline, CDR1 is SQVTM, CDR2 ANQGSEA.

The chain recombines TRBV12-3 or TRBV12-4 with TRBJ2-3; the D is unclear. V was shortened by 11 bases and J by 0 bases, with 6 bases between the two germline ends. The CDR3 has 11 amino acids. CDR3 residues: CASQSTDTQYF. CDR3 bases: TGTGCCTCACAGAGCACAGATACGCAGTATTTT.

This clone was detected only a few times. This chain connects TRBV7-2 to TRBJ2-1, with a possible D match to TRBD2 (5 bases). Germline V gene sequence: CDR1 SGHTA, CDR2 FQGNSA. The CDR3 has 15 amino acids. Deletions cut 5 bases from V and 8 bases from J, with 19 bases between. CDR3 DNA sequence: TGTGCCAGCAGCCATACCGGGTCACGTAGCGATGAGCAGTTCTTC. Translation gives CASSHTGSRSDEQFF. The entire variable domain, with the rest obtained from reference TRBV7-2 and TRBJ2-1, is as follows: GAGVSQSPSNKVTEKGKDVELRCDPISGHTALYWYRQSLGQGLEFLIYFQGNSAPDKSGLPSDRFSAERTGGSVSTLTIQRTQQEDSAVYLCASSHTGSRSDEQFFGPGTRLTVL.

The rearrangement links TRBV6-5 to TRBJ1-2, with TRBD1 as a possible D gene (5 bases). V was clipped by 2 bases and J by 4 bases, with 14 bases between them. This CDR3 contains 15 residues. Germline V gene sequence: CDR1 MNHEY, CDR2 SVGAGI. The CDR3 loop is CASSYDRHLSYGYTF. CDR3 bases: TGTGCCAGCAGTTACGACAGACATTTATCCTATGGCTACACCTTC.

V usage is TRBV4-1 and J usage is TRBJ2-3; 9 nucleotides align to TRBD2. With V trimmed by 6 bases and J by 2 bases, 6 bases remained unmatched. This CDR3 is 15 amino acids long. Per germline, CDR1 MGHRA and CDR2 YSYEKL. CDR3 coding DNA: TGCGCCAGCAGTGACCAGCGGGGGGCCACAGATACGCAGTATTTT. The encoded protein is CASSDQRGATDTQYF.

This chain uses TRBV3-1 (or the pseudogene TRBV3-2) with TRBJ2-7; 7 bases map to TRBD2. CDR1 and CDR2 (germline): LGHDT, YNNKEL (reference sequence). V lost 4 bases to trimming and J lost 3 bases; unmatched junction nucleotides: 6. The CDR3 consists of 14 residues. The CDR3: CASSPRGGSYEQYV. The DNA of the CDR3 is TGTGCCAGCAGCCCTCGCGGGGGTAGCTACGAGCAGTACGTC.

The chain employs TRBV5-4 and TRBJ2-6, with a tentative D call TRBD2 (7 bases). Germline loops: CDR1 SGHNT, CDR2 YYREEE (reference sequence). CDR3 length: 17 residues. Trimming shortened V by 2 bases and J by 0 bases, and 12 bases separated the two germline ends. CDR3 nucleotides: TGTGCCAGCAGCTTAGATAGGGGGGGCTCTGGGGCCAACGTCCTGACTTTC. Translating gives CASSLDRGGSGANVLTF.